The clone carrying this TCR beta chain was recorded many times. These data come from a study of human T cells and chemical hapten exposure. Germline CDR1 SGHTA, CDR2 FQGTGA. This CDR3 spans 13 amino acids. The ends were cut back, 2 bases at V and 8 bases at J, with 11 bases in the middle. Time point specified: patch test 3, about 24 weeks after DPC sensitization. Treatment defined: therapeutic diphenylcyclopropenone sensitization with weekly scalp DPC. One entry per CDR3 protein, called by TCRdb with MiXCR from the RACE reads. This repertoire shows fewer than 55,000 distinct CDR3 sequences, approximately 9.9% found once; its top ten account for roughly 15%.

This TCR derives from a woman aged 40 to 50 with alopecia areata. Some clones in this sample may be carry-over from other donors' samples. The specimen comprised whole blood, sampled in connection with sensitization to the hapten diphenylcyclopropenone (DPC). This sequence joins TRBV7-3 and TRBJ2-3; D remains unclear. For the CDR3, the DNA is TGTGCCAGCAGCTTAGGAGCACGCGGTACGCAGTATTTT. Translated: CASSLGARGTQYF.